Here is one T cell receptor beta chain with its context. The sample belongs to a study of blood T cell repertoires in COVID-19. Profiled with immunoSEQ multiplex PCR; TCRdb holds only in-frame clones, not every one. The table lists 200,000 to 250,000 clones, over 75% of them singletons. The CDR3 spans 16 residues. Trimming cost V 4 bases and J 5 bases; bases outside gene matches: 5. CDR1 is SGHTA, CDR2 FQGTGA, per germline. The chain is built from TRBV7-3 and TRBJ2-3; the match to TRBD2 covers 14 bases. The sequence came from a man aged 35 to 55 who had recovered from COVID-19. Sequencing was done on a sample of PBMCs or T cells enriched from blood (not recorded which). In DNA form, the CDR3 reads TGTGCCAGCAGCTCCCTGGGACTAGCGGGGGTAGATACGCAGTATTTT. As protein: CASSSLGLAGVDTQYF.